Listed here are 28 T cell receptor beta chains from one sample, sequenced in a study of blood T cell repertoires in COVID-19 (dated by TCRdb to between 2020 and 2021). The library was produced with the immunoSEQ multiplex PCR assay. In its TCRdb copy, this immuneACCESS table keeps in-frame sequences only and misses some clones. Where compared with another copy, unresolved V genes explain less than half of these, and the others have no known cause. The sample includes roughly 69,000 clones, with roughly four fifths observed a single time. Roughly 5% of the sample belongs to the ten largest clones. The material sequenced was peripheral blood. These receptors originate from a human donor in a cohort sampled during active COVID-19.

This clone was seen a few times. The CDR3 nucleotides are TGTGCCAGCAGCTTAGCCCTACTAGCGGGGGGACATCAAGAGACCCAGTACTTC. It is translated as CASSLALLAGGHQETQYF. J is TRBJ2-5 and V is TRBV7-2; 12 positions agree with TRBD2. Germline V gene sequence: CDR1 SGHTA, CDR2 FQGNSA. V was clipped by 0 bases and J by 2 bases; unmatched bases: 7. The CDR3 is 18 residues long.

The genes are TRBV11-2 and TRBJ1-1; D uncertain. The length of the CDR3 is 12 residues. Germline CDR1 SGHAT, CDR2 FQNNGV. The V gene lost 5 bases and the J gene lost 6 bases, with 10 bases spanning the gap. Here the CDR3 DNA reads TGTGCCAGCAGCCCACTAACCCCTGAAGCTTTCTTT. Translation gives CASSPLTPEAFF.

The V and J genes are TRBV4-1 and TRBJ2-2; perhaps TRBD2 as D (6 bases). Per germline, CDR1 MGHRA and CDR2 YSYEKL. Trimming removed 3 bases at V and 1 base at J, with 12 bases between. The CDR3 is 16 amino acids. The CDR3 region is CASSQEAGRNTGELFF. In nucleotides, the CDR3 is TGCGCCAGCAGCCAGGAAGCCGGGAGGAACACCGGGGAGCTGTTTTTT.

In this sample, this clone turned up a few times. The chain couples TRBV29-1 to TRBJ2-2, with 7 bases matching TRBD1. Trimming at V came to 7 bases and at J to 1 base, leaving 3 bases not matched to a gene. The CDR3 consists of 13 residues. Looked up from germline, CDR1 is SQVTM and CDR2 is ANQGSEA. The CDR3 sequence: CSGRTGNTGELFF. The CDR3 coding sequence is TGCAGCGGACGGACAGGGAACACCGGGGAGCTGTTTTTT.

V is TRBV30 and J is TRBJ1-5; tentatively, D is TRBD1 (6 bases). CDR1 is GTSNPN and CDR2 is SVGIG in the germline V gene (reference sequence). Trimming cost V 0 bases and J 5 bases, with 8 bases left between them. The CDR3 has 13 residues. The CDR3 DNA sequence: TGTGCCTGGAGTGTACACAGGGATCAGCCCCAGCATTTT. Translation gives CAWSVHRDQPQHF.

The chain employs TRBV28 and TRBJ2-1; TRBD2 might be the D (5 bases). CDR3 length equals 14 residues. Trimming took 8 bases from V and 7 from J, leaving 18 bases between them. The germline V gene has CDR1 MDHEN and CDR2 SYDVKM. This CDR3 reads CASSGDRKSNEQFF. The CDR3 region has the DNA TGTGCCAGCTCCGGGGATCGAAAATCTAATGAGCAGTTCTTC.

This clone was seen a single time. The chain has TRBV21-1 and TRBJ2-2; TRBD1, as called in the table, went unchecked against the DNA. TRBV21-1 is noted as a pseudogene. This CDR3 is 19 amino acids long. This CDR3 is CASIQKTRQETANTGELFF. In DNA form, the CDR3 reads TGTGCCAGCATCCAAAAAACTAGACAGGAAACCGCGAACACCGGGGAGCTGTTTTTT.

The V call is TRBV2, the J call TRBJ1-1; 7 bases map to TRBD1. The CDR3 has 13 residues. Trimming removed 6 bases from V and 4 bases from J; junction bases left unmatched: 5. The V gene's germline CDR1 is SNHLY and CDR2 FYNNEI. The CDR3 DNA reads TGTGCCAGCAGACAGGGGATGGCCACTGAAGCTTTCTTT. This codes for CASRQGMATEAFF.

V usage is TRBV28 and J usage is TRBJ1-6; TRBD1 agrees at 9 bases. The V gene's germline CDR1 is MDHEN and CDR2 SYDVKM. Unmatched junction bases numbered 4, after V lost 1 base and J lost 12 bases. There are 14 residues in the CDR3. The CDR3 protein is CASSLSGTGKPLHF. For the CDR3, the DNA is TGTGCCAGCAGTTTATCCGGGACAGGGAAACCCCTCCACTTT.

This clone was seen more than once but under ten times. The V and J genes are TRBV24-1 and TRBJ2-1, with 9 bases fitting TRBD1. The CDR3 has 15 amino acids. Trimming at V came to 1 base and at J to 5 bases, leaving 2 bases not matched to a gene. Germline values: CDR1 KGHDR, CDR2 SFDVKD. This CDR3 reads CATSDLGTGNNEQFF. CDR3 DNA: TGTGCCACCAGTGATTTAGGGACAGGGAACAATGAGCAGTTCTTC.

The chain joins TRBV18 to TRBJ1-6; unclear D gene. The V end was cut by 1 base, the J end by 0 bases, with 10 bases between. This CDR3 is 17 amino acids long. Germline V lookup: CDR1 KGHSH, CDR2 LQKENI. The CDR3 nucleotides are TGTGCCAGCTCACCACTGGCCAGTACCTCCTATAATTCACCCCTCCACTTT. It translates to CASSPLASTSYNSPLHF.

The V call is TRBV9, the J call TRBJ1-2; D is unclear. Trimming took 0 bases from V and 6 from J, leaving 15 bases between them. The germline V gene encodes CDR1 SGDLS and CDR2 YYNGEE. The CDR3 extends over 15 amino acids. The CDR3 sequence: CASSVGAVRSHGYTF. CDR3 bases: TGTGCCAGCAGCGTAGGTGCGGTTAGGTCTCATGGCTACACCTTC.

CDR3 loop: CASSLPARQHEQFF. The CDR3 nucleotides are TGTGCCAGCAGTCTCCCCGCCCGACAGCATGAGCAGTTCTTC. The chain links TRBV28 to TRBJ2-1; D perhaps matches TRBD1 (5 bases). V dropped 5 bases and J dropped 8 bases, with 16 bases sitting between them. CDR1 is MDHEN, CDR2 SYDVKM, per germline. This CDR3 comprises 14 residues.

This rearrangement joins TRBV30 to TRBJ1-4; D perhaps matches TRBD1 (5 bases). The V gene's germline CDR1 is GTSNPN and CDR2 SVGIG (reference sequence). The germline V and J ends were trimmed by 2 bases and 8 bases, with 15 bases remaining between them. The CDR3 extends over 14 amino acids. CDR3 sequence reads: CAWSSDGGAEKLFF. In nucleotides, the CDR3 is TGTGCCTGGAGTAGTGACGGGGGAGCAGAAAAACTGTTTTTT.

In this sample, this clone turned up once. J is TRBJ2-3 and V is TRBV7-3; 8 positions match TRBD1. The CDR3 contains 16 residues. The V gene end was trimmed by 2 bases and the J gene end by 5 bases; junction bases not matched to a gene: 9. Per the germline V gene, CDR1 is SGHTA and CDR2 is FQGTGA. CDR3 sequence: CASSLASQGAGDTQYF. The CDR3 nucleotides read TGTGCCAGCAGCTTAGCCTCCCAGGGGGCAGGAGATACGCAGTATTTT.

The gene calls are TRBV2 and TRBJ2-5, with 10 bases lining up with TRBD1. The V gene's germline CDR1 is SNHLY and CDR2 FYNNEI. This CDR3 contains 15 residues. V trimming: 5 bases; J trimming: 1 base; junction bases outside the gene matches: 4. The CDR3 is CASSRQGAAQETQYF. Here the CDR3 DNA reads TGTGCCAGCAGTCGACAGGGGGCGGCCCAAGAGACCCAGTACTTC. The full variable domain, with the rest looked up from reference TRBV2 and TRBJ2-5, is EPEVTQTPSHQVTQMGQEVILRCVPISNHLYFYWYRQILGQKVEFLVSFYNNEISEKSEIFDDQFSVERPDGSNFTLKIRSTKLEDSAMYFCASSRQGAAQETQYFGPGTRLLVL.

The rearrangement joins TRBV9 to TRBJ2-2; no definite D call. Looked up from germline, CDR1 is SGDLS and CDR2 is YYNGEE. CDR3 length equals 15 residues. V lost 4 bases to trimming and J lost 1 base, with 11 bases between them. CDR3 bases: TGTGCCAGCAGCTCCCGTAACAGGAACACCGGGGAGCTGTTTTTT. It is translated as CASSSRNRNTGELFF.

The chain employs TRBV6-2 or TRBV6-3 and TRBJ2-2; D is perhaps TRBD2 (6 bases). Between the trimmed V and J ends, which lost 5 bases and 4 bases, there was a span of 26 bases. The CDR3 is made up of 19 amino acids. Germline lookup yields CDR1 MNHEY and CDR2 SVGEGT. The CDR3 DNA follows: TGTGCCAGCAGTCATTACCCCACCGGCCAGGTGGAGGGCACCGGGGAGCTGTTTTTT. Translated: CASSHYPTGQVEGTGELFF.

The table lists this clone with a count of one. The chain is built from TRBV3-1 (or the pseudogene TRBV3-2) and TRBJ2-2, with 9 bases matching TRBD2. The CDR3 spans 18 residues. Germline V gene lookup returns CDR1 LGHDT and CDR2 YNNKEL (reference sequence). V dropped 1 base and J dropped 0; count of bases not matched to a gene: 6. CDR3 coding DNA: TGTGCCAGCAGCCAAGGAGTCGGCGGGGGGGCGAACACCGGGGAGCTGTTTTTT. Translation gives CASSQGVGGGANTGELFF.

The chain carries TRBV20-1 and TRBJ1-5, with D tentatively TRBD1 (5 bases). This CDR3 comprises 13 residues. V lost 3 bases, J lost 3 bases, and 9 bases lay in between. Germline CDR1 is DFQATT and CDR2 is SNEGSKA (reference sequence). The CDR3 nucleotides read TGCAGTGCTAGTTGGGGGGTCAATCAGCCCCAGCATTTT. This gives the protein CSASWGVNQPQHF.

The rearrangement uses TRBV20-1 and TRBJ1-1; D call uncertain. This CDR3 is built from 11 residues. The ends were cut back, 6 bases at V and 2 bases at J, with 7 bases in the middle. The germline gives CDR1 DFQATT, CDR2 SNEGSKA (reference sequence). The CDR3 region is CSAPLNTEAFF. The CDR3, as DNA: TGCAGTGCCCCTCTTAACACTGAAGCTTTCTTT.

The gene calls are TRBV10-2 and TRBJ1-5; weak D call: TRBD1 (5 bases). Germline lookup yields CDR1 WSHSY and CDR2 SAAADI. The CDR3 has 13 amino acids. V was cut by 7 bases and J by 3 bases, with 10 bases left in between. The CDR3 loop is CASTGGVNQPQHF. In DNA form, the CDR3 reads TGCGCCAGCACGGGAGGGGTCAATCAGCCCCAGCATTTT.

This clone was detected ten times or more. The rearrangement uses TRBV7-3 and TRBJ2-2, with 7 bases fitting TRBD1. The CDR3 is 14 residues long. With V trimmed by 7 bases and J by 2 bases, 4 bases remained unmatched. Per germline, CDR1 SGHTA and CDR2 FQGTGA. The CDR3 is CASKQGQNTGELFF. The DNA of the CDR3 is TGTGCCAGCAAACAGGGGCAAAACACCGGGGAGCTGTTTTTT.

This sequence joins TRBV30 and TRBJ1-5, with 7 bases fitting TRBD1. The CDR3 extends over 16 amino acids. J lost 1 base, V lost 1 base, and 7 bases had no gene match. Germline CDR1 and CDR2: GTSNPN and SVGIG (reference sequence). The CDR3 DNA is TGTGCCTGGAGTGGCGCAGGGGGTTTAAGCAATCAGCCCCAGCATTTT. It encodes CAWSGAGGLSNQPQHF.

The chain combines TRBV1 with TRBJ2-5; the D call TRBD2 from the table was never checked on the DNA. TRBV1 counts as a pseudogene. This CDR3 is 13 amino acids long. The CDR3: CTSSQDLEKTQYF. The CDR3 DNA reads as TGCACCAGCAGCCAAGATCTTGAGAAGACCCAGTACTTC.

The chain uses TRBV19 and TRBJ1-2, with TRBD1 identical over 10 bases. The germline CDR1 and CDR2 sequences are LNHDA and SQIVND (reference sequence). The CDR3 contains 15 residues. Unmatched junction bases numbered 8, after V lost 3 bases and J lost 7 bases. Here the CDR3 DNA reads TGTGCCAGTAGTATCCGGACAGGGGGAGTTGGTGGCTACACCTTC. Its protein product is CASSIRTGGVGGYTF.

The CDR3 DNA follows: TGTGCCAGCAGTGAATCTAGCGGGGGCTGGGGCGAGCAGTACTTC. It is translated as CASSESSGGWGEQYF. The chain has TRBV6-1 and TRBJ2-7; TRBD2 agrees at 10 bases. The CDR3 spans 15 residues. With 2 bases clipped from V and 6 bases from J, the junction kept 7 bases outside the gene matches. The germline CDR1 and CDR2 sequences are MNHNS and SASEGT.

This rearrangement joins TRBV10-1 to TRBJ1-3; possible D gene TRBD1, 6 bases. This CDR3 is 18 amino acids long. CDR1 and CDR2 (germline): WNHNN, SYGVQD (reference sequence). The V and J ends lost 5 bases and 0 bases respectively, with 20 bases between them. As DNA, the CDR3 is TGCGCCAGCAGTCCAGGAGGGGGGGCGCGTATCTCTGGAAACACCATATATTTT. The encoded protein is CASSPGGGARISGNTIYF.